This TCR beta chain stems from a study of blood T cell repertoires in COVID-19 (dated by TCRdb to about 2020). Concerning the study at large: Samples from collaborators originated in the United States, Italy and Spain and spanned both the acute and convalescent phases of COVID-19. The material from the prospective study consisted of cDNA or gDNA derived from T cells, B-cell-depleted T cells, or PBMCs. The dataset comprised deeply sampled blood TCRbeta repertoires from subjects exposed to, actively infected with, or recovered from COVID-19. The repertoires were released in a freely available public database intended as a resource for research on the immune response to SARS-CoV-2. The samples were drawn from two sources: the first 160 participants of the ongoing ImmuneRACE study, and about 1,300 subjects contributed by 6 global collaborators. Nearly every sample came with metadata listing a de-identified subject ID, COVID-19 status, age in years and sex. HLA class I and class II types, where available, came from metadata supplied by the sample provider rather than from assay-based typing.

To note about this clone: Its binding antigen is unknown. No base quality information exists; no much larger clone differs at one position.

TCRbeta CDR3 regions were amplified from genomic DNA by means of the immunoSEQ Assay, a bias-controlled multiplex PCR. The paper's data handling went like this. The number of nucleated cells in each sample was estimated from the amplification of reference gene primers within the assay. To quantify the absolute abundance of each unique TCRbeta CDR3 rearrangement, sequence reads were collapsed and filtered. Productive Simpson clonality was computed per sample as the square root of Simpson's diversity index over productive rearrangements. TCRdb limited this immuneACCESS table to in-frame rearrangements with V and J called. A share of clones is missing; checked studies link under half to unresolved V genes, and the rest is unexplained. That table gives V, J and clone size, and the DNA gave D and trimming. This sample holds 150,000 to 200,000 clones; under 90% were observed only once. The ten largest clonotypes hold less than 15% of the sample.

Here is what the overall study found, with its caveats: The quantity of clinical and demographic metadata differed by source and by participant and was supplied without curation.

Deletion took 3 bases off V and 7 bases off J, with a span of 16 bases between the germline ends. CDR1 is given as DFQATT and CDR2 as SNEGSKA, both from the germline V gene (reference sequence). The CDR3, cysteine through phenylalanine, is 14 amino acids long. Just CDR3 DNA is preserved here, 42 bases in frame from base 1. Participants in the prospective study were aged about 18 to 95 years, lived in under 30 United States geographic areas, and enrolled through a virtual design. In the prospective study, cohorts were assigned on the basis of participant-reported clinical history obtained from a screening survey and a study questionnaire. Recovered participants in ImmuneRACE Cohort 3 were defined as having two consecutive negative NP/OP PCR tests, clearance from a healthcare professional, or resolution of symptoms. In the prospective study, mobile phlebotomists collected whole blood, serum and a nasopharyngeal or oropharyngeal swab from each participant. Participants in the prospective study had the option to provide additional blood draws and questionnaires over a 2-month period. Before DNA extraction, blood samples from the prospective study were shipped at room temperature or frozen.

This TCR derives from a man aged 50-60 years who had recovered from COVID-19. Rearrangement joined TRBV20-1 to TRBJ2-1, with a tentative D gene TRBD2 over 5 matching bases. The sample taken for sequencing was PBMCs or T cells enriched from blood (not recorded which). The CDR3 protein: CSASVASFRNEQFF. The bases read TGCAGTGCTAGTGTGGCTAGCTTCAGGAATGAGCAGTTCTTC.